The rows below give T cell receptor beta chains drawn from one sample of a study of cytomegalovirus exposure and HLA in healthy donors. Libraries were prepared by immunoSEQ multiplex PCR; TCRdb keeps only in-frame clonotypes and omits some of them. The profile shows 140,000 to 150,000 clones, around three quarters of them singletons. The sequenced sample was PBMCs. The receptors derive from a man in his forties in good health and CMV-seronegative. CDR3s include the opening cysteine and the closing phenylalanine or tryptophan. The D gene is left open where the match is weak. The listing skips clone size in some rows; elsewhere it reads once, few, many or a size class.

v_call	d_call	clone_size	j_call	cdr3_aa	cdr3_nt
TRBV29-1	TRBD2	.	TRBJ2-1	CSVVRGLAGGDEQFF	TGCAGCGTCGTGAGAGGACTAGCGGGTGGGGATGAGCAGTTCTTC
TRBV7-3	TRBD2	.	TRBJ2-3	CASSLKAGGGAQYF	TGTGCCAGCAGCTTAAAAGCGGGCGGGGGGGCGCAGTATTTT
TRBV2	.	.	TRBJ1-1	CASRWSTEAFF	TGTGCCAGCAGGTGGAGCACTGAAGCTTTCTTT
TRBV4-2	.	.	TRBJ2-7	CASSQGTSYEQYF	TGTGCCAGCAGCCAAGGGACAAGCTACGAGCAGTACTTC
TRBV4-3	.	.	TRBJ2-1	CASSQDRRTGQFF	TGCGCCAGCAGCCAAGATCGGAGGACGGGGCAGTTCTTC
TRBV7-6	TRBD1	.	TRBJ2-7	CASSLDDRGREQYF	TGTGCCAGCAGCTTAGATGACAGGGGGCGCGAGCAGTACTTC
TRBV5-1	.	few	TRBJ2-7	CASSWGQGTYEQYF	TGCGCCAGCAGCTGGGGTCAGGGGACCTACGAGCAGTACTTC
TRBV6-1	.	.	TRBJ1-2	CASSNRNLDSYYTF	TGTGCCAGCAGTAATCGAAACCTGGACAGCTACTACACCTTC
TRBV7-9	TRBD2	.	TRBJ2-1	CASTPGLAGLVGDNEQFF	TGTGCCAGCACCCCCGGACTAGCGGGGTTAGTTGGAGACAATGAGCAGTTCTTC
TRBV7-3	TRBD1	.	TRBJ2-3	CASSLTRDRGREDTQYF	TGTGCCAGCAGCTTAACAAGGGACAGGGGGCGCGAGGATACGCAGTATTTT
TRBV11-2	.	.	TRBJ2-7	CASSLQSPSSYEQYF	TGTGCCAGCAGCTTACAGTCCCCCAGCTCCTACGAGCAGTACTTC
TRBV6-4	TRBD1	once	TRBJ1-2	CASAPGTGGKGYTF	TGTGCCAGCGCGCCCGGGACAGGGGGTAAGGGCTACACCTTC
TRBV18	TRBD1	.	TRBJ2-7	CASSVGQGPYEQYF	TGTGCCAGCTCAGTTGGACAGGGCCCCTACGAGCAGTACTTC
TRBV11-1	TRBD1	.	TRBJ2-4	CASSQDRGVTKNIQYF	TGTGCCAGCAGCCAAGACAGGGGGGTTACCAAAAACATTCAGTACTTC
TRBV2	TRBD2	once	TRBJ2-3	CASISTSGRDAQYF	TGTGCCAGCATTAGCACTAGCGGGCGGGATGCGCAGTATTTT
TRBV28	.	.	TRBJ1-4	CASSQDVRGLFF	TGTGCCAGCAGTCAGGACGTTAGGGGACTGTTTTTT
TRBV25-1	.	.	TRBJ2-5	CASSDPTGWGETQYF	TGTGCCAGCAGTGACCCAACAGGGTGGGGAGAGACCCAGTACTTC
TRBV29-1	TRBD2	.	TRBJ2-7	CSALTPGTTYEQYF	TGCAGCGCGCTTACCCCCGGGACTACCTACGAGCAGTACTTC
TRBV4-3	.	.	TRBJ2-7	CASSQVAASYEQYF	TGCGCCAGCAGCCAAGTAGCGGCCTCCTACGAGCAGTACTTC
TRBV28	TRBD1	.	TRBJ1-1	CASSKWTGADTEAFF	TGTGCCAGCAGTAAATGGACAGGGGCCGACACTGAAGCTTTCTTT
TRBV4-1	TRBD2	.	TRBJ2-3	CASSQGLAGETGTDTQYF	TGCGCCAGCAGCCAAGGGTTAGCGGGAGAGACGGGCACAGATACGCAGTATTTT
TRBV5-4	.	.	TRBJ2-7	CASRGQGYEQYF	TGTGCCAGCAGAGGGCAGGGTTACGAGCAGTACTTC
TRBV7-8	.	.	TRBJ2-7	CASSLAPFYEQYF	TGTGCCAGCAGCTTAGCTCCATTCTACGAGCAGTACTTC
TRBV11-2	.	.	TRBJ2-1	CASSIRETAGNNEQFF	TGTGCCAGCAGCATCCGCGAGACTGCCGGGAACAATGAGCAGTTCTTC
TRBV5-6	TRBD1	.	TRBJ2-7	CASSSGTGAYEQYF	TGTGCCAGCAGCTCCGGGACAGGAGCCTACGAGCAGTACTTC
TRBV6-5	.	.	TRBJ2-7	CASRPSDSPYEQYF	TGTGCCAGCAGGCCATCGGACAGTCCCTACGAGCAGTACTTC
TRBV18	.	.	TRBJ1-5	CASSPTSGDNQPQHF	TGTGCCAGCTCACCAACCTCAGGGGACAATCAGCCCCAGCATTTT
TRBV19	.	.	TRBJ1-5	CASSILNQPQHF	TGTGCCAGTAGTATCCTAAATCAGCCCCAGCATTTT
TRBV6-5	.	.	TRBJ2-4	CASSYGEDLAKNIQYF	TGTGCCAGCAGTTATGGAGAAGATCTAGCCAAAAACATTCAGTACTTC
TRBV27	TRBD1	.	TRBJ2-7	CASSTGGTGWYF	TGTGCCAGCAGTACCGGGGGGACAGGGTGGTACTTC
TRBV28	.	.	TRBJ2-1	CASKFQYEQFF	TGTGCCAGCAAATTTCAGTATGAGCAGTTCTTC
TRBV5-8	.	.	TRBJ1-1	CASSLSGGGPEAFF	TGTGCCAGCAGCCTATCCGGCGGGGGCCCTGAAGCTTTCTTT
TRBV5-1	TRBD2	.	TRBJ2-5	CASRRRGLAGGPRETQYF	TGCGCCAGCAGACGACGGGGGCTAGCGGGGGGGCCCAGAGAGACCCAGTACTTC
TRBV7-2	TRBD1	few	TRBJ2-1	CASSRRVGQTYNEQFF	TGTGCCAGCAGCCGCAGGGTGGGACAGACGTACAATGAGCAGTTCTTC
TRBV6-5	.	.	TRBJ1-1	CASSEGLRNTEAFF	TGTGCCAGCAGTGAAGGACTGAGGAACACTGAAGCTTTCTTT
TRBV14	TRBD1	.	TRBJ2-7	CASSPGQGRGYEQYF	TGTGCCAGCAGCCCCGGACAGGGGAGAGGGTACGAGCAGTACTTC
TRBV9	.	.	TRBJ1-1	CASSPGGMNTEAFF	TGTGCCAGCAGTCCGGGGGGGATGAACACTGAAGCTTTCTTT
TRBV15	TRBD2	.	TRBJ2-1	CATSRDLAGTNEQFF	TGTGCCACCAGCAGAGATCTAGCGGGAACCAATGAGCAGTTCTTC
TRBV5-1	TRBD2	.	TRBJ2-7	CASSFMGLAGPEQYF	TGCGCCAGCAGCTTTATGGGACTAGCGGGTCCCGAGCAGTACTTC
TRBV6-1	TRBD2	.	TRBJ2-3	CASSESGGGRDTQYF	TGTGCCAGCAGTGAATCTGGTGGCGGGAGGGATACGCAGTATTTT
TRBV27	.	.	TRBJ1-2	CASSTIPGMAVYGYTF	TGTGCCAGCAGTACGATCCCCGGGATGGCGGTCTATGGCTACACCTTC
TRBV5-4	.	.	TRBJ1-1	CASSRQQGNTEAFF	TGTGCCAGCAGCCGACAACAGGGGAACACTGAAGCTTTCTTT
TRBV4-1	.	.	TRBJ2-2	CASSGENTGELFF	TGCGCCAGCTCGGGGGAAAACACCGGGGAGCTGTTTTTT
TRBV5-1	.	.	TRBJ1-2	CASRALGENYGYTF	TGCGCCAGCAGGGCTCTAGGGGAAAACTATGGCTACACCTTC
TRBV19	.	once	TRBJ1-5	CASTPGMGGQPQHF	TGTGCCAGTACCCCTGGGATGGGGGGGCAGCCCCAGCATTTT